Given below is one T cell receptor beta chain in context. What it binds is not known. This sample is part of a study of OX40 agonist ivuxolimab in advanced cancers. Broader study findings: More expanded clones were found, on average, in CD8+ than in CD4+ T cells. Among the lowest peripheral clonal expansion occurred in 0.1-3.0 mg/kg partial responders.

Sequencing was performed with immunoSEQ multiplex PCR; in TCRdb, only in-frame clones are kept and a portion is missing. The table records 90,000 to 100,000 clones, roughly 87% of them present only once. The CDR3 has 15 amino acids. Germline V CDR1 and CDR2: SGHTA, FQGNSA. The V end lost 2 bases, the J end lost 3 bases, and 11 bases lay between the germline ends. The receptor comes from an adult with an advanced solid tumor such as melanoma, head and neck, liver or kidney cancer. This chain joins TRBV7-2 and TRBJ1-5, with D uncertain. The sequenced sample was CD4+ or CD8+ T cells sorted from blood, obtained in a trial of the OX40 agonist ivuxolimab. This CDR3 reads CASSLTSVSNQPQHF. CDR3 coding DNA: TGTGCCAGCAGCTTAACGTCCGTCTCCAATCAGCCCCAGCATTTT.